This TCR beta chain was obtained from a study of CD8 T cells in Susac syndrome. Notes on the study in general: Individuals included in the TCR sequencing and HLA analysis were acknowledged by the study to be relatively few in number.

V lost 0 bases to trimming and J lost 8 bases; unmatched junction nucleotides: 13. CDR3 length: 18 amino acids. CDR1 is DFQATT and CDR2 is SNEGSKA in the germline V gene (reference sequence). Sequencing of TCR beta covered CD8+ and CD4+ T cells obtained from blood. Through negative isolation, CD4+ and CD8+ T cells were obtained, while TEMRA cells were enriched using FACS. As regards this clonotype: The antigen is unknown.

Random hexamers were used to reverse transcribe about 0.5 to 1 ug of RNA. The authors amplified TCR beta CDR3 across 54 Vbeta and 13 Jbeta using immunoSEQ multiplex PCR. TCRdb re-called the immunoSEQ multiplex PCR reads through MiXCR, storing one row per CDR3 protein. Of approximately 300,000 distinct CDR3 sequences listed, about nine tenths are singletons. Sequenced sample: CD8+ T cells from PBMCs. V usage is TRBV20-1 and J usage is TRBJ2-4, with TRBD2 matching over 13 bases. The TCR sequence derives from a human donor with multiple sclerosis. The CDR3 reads CSARDLSGTSGTGDIQYF. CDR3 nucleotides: TGCAGTGCTAGAGATTTGTCGGGGACTAGCGGGACTGGGGACATTCAGTACTTC.